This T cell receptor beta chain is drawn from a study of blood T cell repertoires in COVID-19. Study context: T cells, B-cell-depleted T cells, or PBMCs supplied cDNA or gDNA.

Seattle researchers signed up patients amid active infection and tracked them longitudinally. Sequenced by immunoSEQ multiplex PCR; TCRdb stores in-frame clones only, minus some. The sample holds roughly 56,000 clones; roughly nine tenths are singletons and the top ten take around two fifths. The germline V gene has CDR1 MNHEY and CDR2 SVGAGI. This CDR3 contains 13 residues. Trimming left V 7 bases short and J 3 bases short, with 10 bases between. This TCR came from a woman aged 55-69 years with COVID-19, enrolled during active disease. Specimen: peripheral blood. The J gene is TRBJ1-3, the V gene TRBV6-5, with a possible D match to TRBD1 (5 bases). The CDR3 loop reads CASNGGIGNTIYF. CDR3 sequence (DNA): TGTGCCAGCAATGGGGGGATTGGAAACACCATATATTTT.